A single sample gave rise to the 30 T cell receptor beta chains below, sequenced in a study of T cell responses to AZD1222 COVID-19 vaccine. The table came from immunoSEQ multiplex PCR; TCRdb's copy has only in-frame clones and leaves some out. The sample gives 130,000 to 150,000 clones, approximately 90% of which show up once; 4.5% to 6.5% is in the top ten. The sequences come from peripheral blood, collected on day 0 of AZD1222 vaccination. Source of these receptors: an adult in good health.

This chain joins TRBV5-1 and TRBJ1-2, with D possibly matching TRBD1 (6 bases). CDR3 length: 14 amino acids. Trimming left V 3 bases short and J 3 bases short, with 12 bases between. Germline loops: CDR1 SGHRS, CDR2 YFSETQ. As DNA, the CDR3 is TGCGCCAGCAGCTACGGGTCAGGGGACTATGGCTACACCTTC. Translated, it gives CASSYGSGDYGYTF.

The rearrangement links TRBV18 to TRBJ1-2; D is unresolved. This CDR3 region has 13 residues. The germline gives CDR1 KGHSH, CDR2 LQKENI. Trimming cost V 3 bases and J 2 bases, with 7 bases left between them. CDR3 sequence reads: CASSPAGNYGYTF. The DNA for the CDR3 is TGTGCCAGCTCACCCGCCGGCAACTATGGCTACACCTTC.

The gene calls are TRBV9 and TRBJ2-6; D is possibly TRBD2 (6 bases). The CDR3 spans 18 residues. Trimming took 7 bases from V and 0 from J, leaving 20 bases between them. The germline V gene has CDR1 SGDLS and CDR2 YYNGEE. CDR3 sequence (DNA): TGTGCCAGCCTACGGGACTCTTTCATTCACTCTGGGGCCAACGTCCTGACTTTC. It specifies CASLRDSFIHSGANVLTF.

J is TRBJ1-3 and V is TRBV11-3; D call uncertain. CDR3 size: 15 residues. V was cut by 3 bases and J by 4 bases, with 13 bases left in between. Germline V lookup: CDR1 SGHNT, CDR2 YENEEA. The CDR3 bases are TGTGCCAGCAGCTTGCGGGCCTCGGCGGGAAACACCATATATTTT. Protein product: CASSLRASAGNTIYF.

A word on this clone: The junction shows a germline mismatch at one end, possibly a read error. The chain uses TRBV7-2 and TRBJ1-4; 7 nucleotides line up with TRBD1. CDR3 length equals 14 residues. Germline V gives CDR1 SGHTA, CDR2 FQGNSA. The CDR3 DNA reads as TGTGCCAGCAGCTTGGGCTGGGACAGCCCGTCTAAGGTTTTT. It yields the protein CASSLGWDSPSKVF.

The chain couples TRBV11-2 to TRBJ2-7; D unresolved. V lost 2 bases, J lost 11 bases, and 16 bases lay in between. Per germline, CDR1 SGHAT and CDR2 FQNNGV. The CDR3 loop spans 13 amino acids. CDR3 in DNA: TGTGCCAGCAGCTTAAAACCGTCCCTGGGGAAGTACTTC. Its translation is CASSLKPSLGKYF.

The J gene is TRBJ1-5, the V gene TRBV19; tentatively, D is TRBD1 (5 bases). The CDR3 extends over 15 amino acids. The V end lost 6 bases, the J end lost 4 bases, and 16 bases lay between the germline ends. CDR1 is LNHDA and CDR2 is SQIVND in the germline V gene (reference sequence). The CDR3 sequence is CASRLLRGGNQPQHF. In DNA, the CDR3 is TGTGCCAGTAGGCTTCTGAGGGGAGGTAATCAGCCCCAGCATTTT.

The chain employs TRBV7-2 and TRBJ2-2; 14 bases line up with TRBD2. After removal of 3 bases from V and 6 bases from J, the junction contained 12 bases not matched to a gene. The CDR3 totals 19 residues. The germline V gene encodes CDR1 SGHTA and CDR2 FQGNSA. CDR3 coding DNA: TGTGCCAGCAGCTTGACTAGCGGGAGGGCCACTAGTAACGCCGGGGAGCTGTTTTTT. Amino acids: CASSLTSGRATSNAGELFF.

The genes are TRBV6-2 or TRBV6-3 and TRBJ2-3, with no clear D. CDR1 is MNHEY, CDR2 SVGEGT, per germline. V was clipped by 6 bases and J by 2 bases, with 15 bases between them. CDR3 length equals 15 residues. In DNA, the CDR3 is TGTGCCAGCAGCCACGGTGGATTTTCCACAGATACGCAGTATTTT. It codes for CASSHGGFSTDTQYF.

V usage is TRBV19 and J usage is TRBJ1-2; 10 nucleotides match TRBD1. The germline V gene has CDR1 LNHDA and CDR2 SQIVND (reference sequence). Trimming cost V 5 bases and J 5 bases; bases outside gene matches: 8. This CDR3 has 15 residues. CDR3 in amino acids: CASSSRDRGAYGYTF. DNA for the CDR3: TGTGCCAGTAGTTCCCGGGACAGGGGTGCTTATGGCTACACCTTC.

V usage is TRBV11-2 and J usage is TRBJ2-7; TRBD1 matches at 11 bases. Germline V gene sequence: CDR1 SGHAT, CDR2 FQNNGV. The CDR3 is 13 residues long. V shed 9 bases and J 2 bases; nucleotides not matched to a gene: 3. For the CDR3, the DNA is TGTGCCAGTGGGACAGGGGGGACCTACGAGCAGTACTTC. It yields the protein CASGTGGTYEQYF.

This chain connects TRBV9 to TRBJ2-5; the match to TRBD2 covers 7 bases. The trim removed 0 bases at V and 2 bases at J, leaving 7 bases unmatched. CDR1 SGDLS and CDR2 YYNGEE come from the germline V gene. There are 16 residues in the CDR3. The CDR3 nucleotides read TGTGCCAGCAGCGTAGGTGGCGGGAGTGGTCAAGAGACCCAGTACTTC. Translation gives CASSVGGGSGQETQYF.

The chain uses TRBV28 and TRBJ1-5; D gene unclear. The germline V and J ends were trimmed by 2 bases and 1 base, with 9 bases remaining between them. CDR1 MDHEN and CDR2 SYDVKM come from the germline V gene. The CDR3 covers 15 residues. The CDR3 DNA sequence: TGTGCCAGCAGTTTAAAGGCTGGGAGCAATCAGCCCCAGCATTTT. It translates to CASSLKAGSNQPQHF.

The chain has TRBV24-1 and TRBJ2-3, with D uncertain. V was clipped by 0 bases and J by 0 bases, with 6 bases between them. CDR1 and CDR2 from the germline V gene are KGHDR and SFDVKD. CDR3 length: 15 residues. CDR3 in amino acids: CATSDLSQSTDTQYF. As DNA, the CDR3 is TGTGCCACCAGTGATTTGTCCCAAAGCACAGATACGCAGTATTTT.

CDR3 in DNA: TGTGCCAGCAGCTTGGAGGTCCACCCGAGGAATGAGCAGTTCTTC. It encodes CASSLEVHPRNEQFF. The J gene is TRBJ2-1, the V gene TRBV5-4; D not certain. The CDR3 is 15 residues long. From germline, CDR1 is SGHNT and CDR2 YYREEE (reference sequence). Trimming shortened V by 0 bases and J by 7 bases, and 14 bases separated the two germline ends.

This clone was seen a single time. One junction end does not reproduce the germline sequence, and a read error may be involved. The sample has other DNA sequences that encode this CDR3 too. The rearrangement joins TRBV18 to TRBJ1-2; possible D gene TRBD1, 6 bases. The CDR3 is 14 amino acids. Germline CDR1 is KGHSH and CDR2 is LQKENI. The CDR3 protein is CASSPQGPNYGYTF. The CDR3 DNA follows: TGTGCCAGCTCTCCACAGGGCCCTAACTATGGCTACACCTTC.

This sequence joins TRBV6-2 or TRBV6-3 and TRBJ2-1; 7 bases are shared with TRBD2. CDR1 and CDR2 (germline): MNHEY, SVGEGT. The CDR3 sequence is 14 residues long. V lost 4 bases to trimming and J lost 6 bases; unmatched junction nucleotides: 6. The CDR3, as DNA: TGTGCCAGCAGTTTGAATCCGGGAGGCAATGAGCAGTTCTTC. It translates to CASSLNPGGNEQFF.

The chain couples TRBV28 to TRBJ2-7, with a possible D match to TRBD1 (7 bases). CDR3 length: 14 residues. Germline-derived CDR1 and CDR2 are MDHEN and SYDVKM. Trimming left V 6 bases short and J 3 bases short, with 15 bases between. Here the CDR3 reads CASRNSGGGYEQYF. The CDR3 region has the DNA TGTGCCAGCAGAAACTCAGGGGGAGGCTACGAGCAGTACTTC.

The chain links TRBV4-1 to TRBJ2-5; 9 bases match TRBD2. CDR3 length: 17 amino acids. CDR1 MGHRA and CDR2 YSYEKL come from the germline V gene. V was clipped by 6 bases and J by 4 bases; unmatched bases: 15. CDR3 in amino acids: CASSPPSNGTSTETQYF. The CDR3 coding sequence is TGCGCCAGCAGTCCCCCCTCGAACGGGACTAGCACAGAGACCCAGTACTTC.

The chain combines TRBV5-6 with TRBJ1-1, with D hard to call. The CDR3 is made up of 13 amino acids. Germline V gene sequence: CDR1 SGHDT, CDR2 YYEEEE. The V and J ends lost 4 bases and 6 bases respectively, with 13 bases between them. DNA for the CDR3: TGTGCCAGCAGCGTCGTCCGAGTGGCTGAAGCTTTCTTT. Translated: CASSVVRVAEAFF. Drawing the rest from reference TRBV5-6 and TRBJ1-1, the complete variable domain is DAGVTQSPTHLIKTRGQQVTLRCSPKSGHDTVSWYQQALGQGPQFIFQYYEEEERQRGNFPDRFSGHQFPNYSSELNVNALLLGDSALYLCASSVVRVAEAFFGQGTRLTVV.

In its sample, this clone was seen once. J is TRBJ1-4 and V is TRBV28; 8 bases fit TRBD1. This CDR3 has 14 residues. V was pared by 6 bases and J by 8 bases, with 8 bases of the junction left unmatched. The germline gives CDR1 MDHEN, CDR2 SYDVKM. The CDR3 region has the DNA TGTGCCAGCAGATTAACAGGGGGTCGGGAAAAACTGTTTTTT. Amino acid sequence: CASRLTGGREKLFF.

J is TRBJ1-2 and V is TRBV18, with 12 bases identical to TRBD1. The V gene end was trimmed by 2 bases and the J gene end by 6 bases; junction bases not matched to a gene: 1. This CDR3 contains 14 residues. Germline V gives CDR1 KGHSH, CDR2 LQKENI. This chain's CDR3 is CASSPGTGGNGYTF. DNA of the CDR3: TGTGCCAGCTCACCAGGGACAGGGGGCAATGGCTACACCTTC.

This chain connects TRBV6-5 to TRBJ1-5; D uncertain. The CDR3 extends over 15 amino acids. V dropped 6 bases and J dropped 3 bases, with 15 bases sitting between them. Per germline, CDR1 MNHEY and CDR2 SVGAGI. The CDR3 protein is CASRVSGTSNQPQHF. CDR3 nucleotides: TGTGCCAGCAGAGTCAGTGGTACTTCCAATCAGCCCCAGCATTTT.

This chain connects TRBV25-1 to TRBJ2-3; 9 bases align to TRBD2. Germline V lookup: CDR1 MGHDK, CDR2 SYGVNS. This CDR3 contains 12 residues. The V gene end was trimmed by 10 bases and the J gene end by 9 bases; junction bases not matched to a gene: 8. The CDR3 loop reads CATGLAGGTQYF. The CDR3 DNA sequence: TGTGCCACGGGACTAGCCGGGGGAACGCAGTATTTT. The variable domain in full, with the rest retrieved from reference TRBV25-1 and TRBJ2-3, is EADIYQTPRYLVIGTGKKITLECSQTMGHDKMYWYQQDPGMELHLIHYSYGVNSTEKGDLSSESTVSRIRTEHFPLTLESARPSHTSQYLCATGLAGGTQYFGPGTRLTVL.

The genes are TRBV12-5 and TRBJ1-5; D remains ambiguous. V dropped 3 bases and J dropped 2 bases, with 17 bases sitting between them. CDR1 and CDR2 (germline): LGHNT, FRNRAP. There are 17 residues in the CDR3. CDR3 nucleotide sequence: TGTGCTAGTGGTTTAACGAACCCCAGGATGGGCAATCAGCCCCAGCATTTT. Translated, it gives CASGLTNPRMGNQPQHF.

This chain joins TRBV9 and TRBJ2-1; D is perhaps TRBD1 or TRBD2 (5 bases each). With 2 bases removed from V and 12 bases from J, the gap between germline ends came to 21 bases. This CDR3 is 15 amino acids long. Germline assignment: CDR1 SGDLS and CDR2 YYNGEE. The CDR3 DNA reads TGTGCCAGCAGCGTTTCGGGTTCGGGGTCCCAGGGGCAGTTCTTC. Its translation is CASSVSGSGSQGQFF.

The CDR3 DNA sequence: TGCGCCAGCAGCTCAGCTAGCGGGAGTAGGCACAATGAGCAGTTCTTC. Protein product: CASSSASGSRHNEQFF. The V gene is TRBV5-1, the J gene TRBJ2-1, with 10 bases identical to TRBD2. V gave up 3 bases and J gave up 5 bases; unmatched junction bases: 8. Germline-derived CDR1 and CDR2 are SGHRS and YFSETQ. The CDR3 sequence is 16 residues long.

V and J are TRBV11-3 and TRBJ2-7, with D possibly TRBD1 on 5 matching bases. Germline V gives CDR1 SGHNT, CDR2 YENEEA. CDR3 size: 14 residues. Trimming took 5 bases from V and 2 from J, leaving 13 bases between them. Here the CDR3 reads CASSTGRTTYEQYF. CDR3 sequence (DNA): TGTGCCAGCAGCACCGGCCGGACAACCTACGAGCAGTACTTC.

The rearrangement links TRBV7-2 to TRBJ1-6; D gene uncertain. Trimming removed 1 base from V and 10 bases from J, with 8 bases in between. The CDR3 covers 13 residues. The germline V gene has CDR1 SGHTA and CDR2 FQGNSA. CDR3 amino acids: CASSLGGTSPLHF. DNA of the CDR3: TGTGCCAGCAGCTTAGGGGGTACGTCACCCCTCCACTTT. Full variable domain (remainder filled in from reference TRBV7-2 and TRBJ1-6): GAGVSQSPSNKVTEKGKDVELRCDPISGHTALYWYRQSLGQGLEFLIYFQGNSAPDKSGLPSDRFSAERTGGSVSTLTIQRTQQEDSAVYLCASSLGGTSPLHFGNGTRLTVT.

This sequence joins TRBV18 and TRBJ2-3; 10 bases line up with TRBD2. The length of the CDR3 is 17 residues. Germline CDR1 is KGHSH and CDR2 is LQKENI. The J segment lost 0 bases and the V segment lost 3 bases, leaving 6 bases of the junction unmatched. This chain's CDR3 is CASSPRTSGVSTDTQYF. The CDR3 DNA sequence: TGTGCCAGCTCACCCAGGACTAGCGGTGTCAGCACAGATACGCAGTATTTT. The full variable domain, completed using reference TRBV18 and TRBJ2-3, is NAGVMQNPRHLVRRRGQEARLRCSPMKGHSHVYWYRQLPEEGLKFMVYLQKENIIDESGMPKERFSAEFPKEGPSILRIQQVVRGDSAAYFCASSPRTSGVSTDTQYFGPGTRLTVL.